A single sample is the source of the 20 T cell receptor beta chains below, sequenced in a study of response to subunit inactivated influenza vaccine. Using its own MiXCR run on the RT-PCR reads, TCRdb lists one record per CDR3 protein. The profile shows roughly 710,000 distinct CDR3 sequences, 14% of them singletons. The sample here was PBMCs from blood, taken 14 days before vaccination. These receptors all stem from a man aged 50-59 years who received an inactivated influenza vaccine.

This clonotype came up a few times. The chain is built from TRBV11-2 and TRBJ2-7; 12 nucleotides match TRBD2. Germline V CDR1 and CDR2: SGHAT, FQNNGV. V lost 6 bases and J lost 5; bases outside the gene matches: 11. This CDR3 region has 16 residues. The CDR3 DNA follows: TGTGCCAGCAGGCATGGACTAGCGGGATTTTCGGACGAGCAGTACTTC. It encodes CASRHGLAGFSDEQYF.

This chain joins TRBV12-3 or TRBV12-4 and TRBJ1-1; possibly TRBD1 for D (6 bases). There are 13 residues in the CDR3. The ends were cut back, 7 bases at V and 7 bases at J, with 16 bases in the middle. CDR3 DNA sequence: TGTGCCAGCAAGAGGGGGGGCTATGTTGAAGCTTTCTTT. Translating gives CASKRGGYVEAFF.

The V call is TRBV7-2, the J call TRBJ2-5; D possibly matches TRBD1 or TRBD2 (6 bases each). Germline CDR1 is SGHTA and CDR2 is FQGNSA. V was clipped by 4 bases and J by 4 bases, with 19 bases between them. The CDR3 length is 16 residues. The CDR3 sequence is CASSSMGLKGGETQYF. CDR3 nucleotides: TGTGCCAGCAGCTCCATGGGGTTGAAGGGGGGAGAGACCCAGTACTTC.

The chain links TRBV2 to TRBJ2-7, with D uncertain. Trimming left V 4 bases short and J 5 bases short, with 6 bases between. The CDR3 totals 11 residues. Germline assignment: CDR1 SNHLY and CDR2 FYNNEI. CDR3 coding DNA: TGTGCCAGCAGTGCCCTCGACGAGCAGTACTTC. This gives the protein CASSALDEQYF.

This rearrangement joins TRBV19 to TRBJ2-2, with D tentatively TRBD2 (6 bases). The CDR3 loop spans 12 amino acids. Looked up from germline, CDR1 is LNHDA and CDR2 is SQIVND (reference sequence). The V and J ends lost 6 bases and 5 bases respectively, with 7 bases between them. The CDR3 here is CASRSGTGELFF. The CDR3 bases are TGTGCCAGTAGGAGCGGGACCGGGGAGCTGTTTTTT.

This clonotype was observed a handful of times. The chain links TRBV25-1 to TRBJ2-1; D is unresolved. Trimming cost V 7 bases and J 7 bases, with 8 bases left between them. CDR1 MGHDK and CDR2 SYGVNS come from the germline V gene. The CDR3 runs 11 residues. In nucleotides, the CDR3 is TGTGCCAGCAAAGACTTTAATGAGCAGTTCTTC. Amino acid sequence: CASKDFNEQFF.

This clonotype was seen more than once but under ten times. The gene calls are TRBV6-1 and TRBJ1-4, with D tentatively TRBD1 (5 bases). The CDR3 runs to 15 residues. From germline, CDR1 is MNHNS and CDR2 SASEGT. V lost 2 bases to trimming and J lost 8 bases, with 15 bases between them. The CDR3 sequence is CASSELGRENEKLFF. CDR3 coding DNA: TGTGCCAGCAGTGAATTGGGGCGAGAAAACGAAAAACTGTTTTTT.

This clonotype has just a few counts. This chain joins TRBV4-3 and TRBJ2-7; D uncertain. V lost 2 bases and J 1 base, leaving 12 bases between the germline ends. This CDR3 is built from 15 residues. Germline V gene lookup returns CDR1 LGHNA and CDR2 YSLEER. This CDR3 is CASSQSLDGSYEQYF. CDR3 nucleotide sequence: TGCGCCAGCAGCCAATCCTTGGACGGATCCTACGAGCAGTACTTC.

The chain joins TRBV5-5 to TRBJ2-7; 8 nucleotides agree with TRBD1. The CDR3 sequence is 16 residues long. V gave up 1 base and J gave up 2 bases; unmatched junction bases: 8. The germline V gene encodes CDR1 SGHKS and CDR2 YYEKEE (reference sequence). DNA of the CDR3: TGTGCCAGCAGCTTGCTCGTAGACAGGGGTCCCTACGAGCAGTACTTC. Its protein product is CASSLLVDRGPYEQYF.

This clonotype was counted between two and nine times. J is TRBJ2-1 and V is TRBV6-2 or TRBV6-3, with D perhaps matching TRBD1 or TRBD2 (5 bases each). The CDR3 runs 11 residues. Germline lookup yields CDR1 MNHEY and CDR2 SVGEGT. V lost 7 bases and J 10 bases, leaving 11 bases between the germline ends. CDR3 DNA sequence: TGTGCCAGCACGGGGCATTGGGAGCAGTTCTTC. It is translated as CASTGHWEQFF.

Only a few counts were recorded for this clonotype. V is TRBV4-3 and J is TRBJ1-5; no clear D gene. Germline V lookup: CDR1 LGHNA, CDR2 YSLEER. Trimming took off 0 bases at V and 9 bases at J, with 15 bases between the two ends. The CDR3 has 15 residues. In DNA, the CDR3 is TGCGCCAGCAGCCAAGATGCGGAAAGCTTTTGGCCCCAGCATTTT. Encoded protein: CASSQDAESFWPQHF.

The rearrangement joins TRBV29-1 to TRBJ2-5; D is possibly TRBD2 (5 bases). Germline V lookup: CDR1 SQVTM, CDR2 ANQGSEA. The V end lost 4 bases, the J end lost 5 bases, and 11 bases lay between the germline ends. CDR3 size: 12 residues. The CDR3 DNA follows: TGCAGCGTTGGAGGAGGTCGGGAGACCCAGTACTTC. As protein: CSVGGGRETQYF.

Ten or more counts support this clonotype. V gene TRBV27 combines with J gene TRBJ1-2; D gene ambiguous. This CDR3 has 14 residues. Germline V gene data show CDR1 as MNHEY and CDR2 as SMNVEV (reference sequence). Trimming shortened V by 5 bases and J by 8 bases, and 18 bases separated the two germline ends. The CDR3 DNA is TGTGCCAGCAGTCAAACCCGGGGAAGTGGCGGCTACACCTTC. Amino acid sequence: CASSQTRGSGGYTF.

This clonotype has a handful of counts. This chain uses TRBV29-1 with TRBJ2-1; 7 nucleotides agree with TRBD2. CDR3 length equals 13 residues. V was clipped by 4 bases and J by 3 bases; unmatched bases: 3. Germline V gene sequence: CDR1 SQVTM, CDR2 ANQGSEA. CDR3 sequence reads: CSVGTGGYNEQFF. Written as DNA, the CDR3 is TGCAGCGTTGGAACGGGGGGCTACAATGAGCAGTTCTTC.

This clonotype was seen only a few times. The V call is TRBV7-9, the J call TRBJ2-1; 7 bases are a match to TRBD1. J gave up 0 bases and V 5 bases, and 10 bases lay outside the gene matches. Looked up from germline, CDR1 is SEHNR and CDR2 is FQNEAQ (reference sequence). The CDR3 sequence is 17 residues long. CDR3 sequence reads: CASSATDRASSYNEQFF. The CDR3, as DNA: TGTGCCAGCAGCGCCACAGACAGGGCGAGCTCCTACAATGAGCAGTTCTTC. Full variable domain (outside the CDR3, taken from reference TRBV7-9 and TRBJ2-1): DTGVSQNPRHKITKRGQNVTFRCDPISEHNRLYWYRQTLGQGPEFLTYFQNEAQLEKSRLLSDRFSAERPKGSFSTLEIQRTEQGDSAMYLCASSATDRASSYNEQFFGPGTRLTVL.

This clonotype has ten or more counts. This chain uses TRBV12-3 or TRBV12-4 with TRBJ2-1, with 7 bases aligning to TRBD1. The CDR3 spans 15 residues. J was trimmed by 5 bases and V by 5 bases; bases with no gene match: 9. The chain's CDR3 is CASSQATGIDNEQFF. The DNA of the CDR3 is TGTGCCAGCAGTCAGGCGACAGGGATTGACAATGAGCAGTTCTTC.

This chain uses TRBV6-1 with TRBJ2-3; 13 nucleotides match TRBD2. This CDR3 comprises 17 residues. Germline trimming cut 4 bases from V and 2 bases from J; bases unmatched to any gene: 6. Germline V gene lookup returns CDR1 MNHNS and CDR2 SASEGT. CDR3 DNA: TGTGCCAGCAGTGGGACTAGCGGGGGCCTCATCACAGATACGCAGTATTTT. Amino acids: CASSGTSGGLITDTQYF.

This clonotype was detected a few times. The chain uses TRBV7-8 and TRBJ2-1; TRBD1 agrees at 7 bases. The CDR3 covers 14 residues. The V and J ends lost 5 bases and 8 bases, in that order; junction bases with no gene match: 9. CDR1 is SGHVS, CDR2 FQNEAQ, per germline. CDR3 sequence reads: CASSQGVRGDEQFF. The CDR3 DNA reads TGTGCCAGCAGCCAGGGGGTCAGGGGTGATGAGCAGTTCTTC.

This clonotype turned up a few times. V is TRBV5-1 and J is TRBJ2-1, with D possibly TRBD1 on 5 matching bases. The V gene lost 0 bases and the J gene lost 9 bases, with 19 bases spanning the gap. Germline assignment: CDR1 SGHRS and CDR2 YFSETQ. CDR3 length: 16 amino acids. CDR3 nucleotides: TGCGCCAGCAGCTTGGCTATCAGGGCTTCGGGTGGTGAGCAGTTCTTC. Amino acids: CASSLAIRASGGEQFF. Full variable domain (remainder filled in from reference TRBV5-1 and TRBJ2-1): KAGVTQTPRYLIKTRGQQVTLSCSPISGHRSVSWYQQTPGQGLQFLFEYFSETQRNKGNFPGRFSGRQFSNSRSEMNVSTLELGDSALYLCASSLAIRASGGEQFFGPGTRLTVL.

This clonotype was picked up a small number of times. The CDR3 DNA reads as TGTGCCAGCAGTATACCCCGGGCCAGATTCCAAGAGACCCAGTACTTC. Its translation: CASSIPRARFQETQYF. V usage is TRBV6-2 or TRBV6-3 and J usage is TRBJ2-5, with no clear D. The length of the CDR3 is 16 residues. The germline V gene has CDR1 MNHEY and CDR2 SVGEGT. Deletions cut 5 bases from V and 1 base from J, with 17 bases between.